This passage covers 20 T cell receptor beta chains from one sample sequenced in a study of beta chain features in type 1 diabetes. Overall study findings and caveats: Moderately but significantly shorter TCRB CDR3s were found in Type 1 diabetes patients in all four CD4+ subsets.

Reverse transcribing all isolated RNA meant expressed TCRB transcripts were sequenced. Repertoires were generated with immunoSEQ multiplex PCR, while TCRdb's copy carries only in-frame clones and drops some. The table has under 350,000 clones, roughly an eighth seen once. No cognate antigen is known for these TCRs. Sequencing input: naive CD4+ T cells from blood. These receptor sequences come from a man under 40 with type 1 diabetes.

The V and J genes are TRBV28 and TRBJ2-1; D remains ambiguous. The length of the CDR3 is 17 residues. The germline gives CDR1 MDHEN, CDR2 SYDVKM. Trimming cost V 7 bases and J 0 bases, with 19 bases left between them. The CDR3 loop reads CASIFSRARSSYNEQFF. CDR3 nucleotide sequence: TGTGCCAGCATTTTCAGTCGTGCGAGGAGCTCCTACAATGAGCAGTTCTTC. The full variable domain, its missing parts supplied by reference TRBV28 and TRBJ2-1, is DVKVTQSSRYLVKRTGEKVFLECVQDMDHENMFWYRQDPGLGLRLIYFSYDVKMKEKGDIPEGYSVSREKKERFSLILESASTNQTSMYLCASIFSRARSSYNEQFFGPGTRLTVL.

The chain links TRBV4-3 to TRBJ1-2, with D unresolved. Between the trimmed V and J ends, which lost 0 bases and 3 bases, there was a span of 11 bases. CDR3 length: 15 amino acids. Germline V gene lookup returns CDR1 LGHNA and CDR2 YSLEER. For the CDR3, the DNA is TGCGCCAGCAGCCAAGAGATTAGCGCGGACTATGGCTACACCTTC. Translating gives CASSQEISADYGYTF.

This clone was seen more than once but under ten times. The gene calls are TRBV7-2 and TRBJ1-1; no definite D call. CDR3 length: 12 amino acids. Per the germline V gene, CDR1 is SGHTA and CDR2 is FQGNSA. Trimming cost V 3 bases and J 11 bases, with 13 bases left between them. CDR3 nucleotide sequence: TGTGCCAGCAGCTTGCCCGGGTTAGGCGCTTTCTTT. Protein: CASSLPGLGAFF.

This chain links TRBV5-4 with TRBJ2-5, with D maybe TRBD2 (6 bases). V dropped 10 bases and J dropped 0 bases, with 13 bases sitting between them. There are 13 residues in the CDR3. Germline lookup yields CDR1 SGHNT and CDR2 YYREEE (reference sequence). For the CDR3, the DNA is TGTGCCTCGCGGGGTCGGTACCAAGAGACCCAGTACTTC. It translates to CASRGRYQETQYF. Full variable domain (rest looked up from reference TRBV5-4 and TRBJ2-5): ETGVTQSPTHLIKTRGQQVTLRCSSQSGHNTVSWYQQALGQGPQFIFQYYREEENGRGNFPPRFSGLQFPNYSSELNVNALELDDSALYLCASRGRYQETQYFGPGTRLLVL.

This clone was seen more than once but under ten times. The J gene is TRBJ2-1, the V gene TRBV10-3; 7 bases fit TRBD2. After removal of 9 bases from V and 1 base from J, the junction contained 0 bases not matched to a gene. Germline loops: CDR1 ENHRY, CDR2 SYGVKD. This CDR3 region has 12 residues. CDR3 bases: TGTGCCATAGCGGGGTCCTACAATGAGCAGTTCTTC. It yields the protein CAIAGSYNEQFF.

The rearrangement joins TRBV7-9 to TRBJ2-3, with D maybe TRBD1 (5 bases). Looked up from germline, CDR1 is SEHNR and CDR2 is FQNEAQ (reference sequence). V was cut by 2 bases and J by 2 bases, with 8 bases left in between. The CDR3 is made up of 14 amino acids. The CDR3 nucleotides read TGTGCCAGCAGCTTAAATGGGGCCACAGATACGCAGTATTTT. Its translation is CASSLNGATDTQYF.

This clone was counted at least ten times. This chain joins TRBV29-1 and TRBJ2-2; D not resolved. Trimming shortened V by 3 bases and J by 1 base, and 9 bases separated the two germline ends. The CDR3 totals 14 residues. Germline values: CDR1 SQVTM, CDR2 ANQGSEA. The CDR3 loop reads CSVDASLNTGELFF. The CDR3 bases are TGCAGCGTTGACGCGTCGCTGAACACCGGGGAGCTGTTTTTT.

V usage is TRBV6-1 and J usage is TRBJ2-1; 14 bases fit TRBD2. Trimming took 5 bases from V and 10 from J; bases not matched to a gene: 7. The CDR3 is 15 amino acids. Looked up from germline, CDR1 is MNHNS and CDR2 is SASEGT. The CDR3 bases are TGTGCCAGCAGTCCCCGGACTAGCGGGAGGAACGAGCAGTTCTTC. This codes for CASSPRTSGRNEQFF.

This clone appeared a few times. The chain combines TRBV5-1 with TRBJ2-1; 10 nucleotides line up with TRBD1. Germline loops: CDR1 SGHRS, CDR2 YFSETQ. CDR3 length equals 14 residues. J gave up 8 bases and V 4 bases, and 6 bases lay outside the gene matches. The CDR3 region is CASSTSGTGDEQFF. CDR3 nucleotides: TGCGCCAGCAGCACCTCCGGGACAGGGGATGAGCAGTTCTTC. Looking up the rest from reference TRBV5-1 and TRBJ2-1 gives the full variable domain: KAGVTQTPRYLIKTRGQQVTLSCSPISGHRSVSWYQQTPGQGLQFLFEYFSETQRNKGNFPGRFSGRQFSNSRSEMNVSTLELGDSALYLCASSTSGTGDEQFFGPGTRLTVL.

This clone has a handful of counts. The chain joins TRBV7-3 to TRBJ1-1; D perhaps matches TRBD1 (6 bases). This CDR3 has 15 residues. V was shortened by 1 base and J by 4 bases, with 13 bases between the two germline ends. Per the germline V gene, CDR1 is SGHTA and CDR2 is FQGTGA. CDR3 nucleotides: TGTGCCAGCAGCTTAAGCCCCGGGGGGGCCACTGAAGCTTTCTTT. Translated, it gives CASSLSPGGATEAFF.

V gene TRBV4-3 combines with J gene TRBJ1-4, with D uncertain. In germline, CDR1 is LGHNA, CDR2 YSLEER. CDR3 length: 15 amino acids. The V end was cut by 0 bases, the J end by 4 bases, with 9 bases between. CDR3 amino acids: CASSQDVQYNEKLFF. In nucleotides, the CDR3 is TGCGCCAGCAGCCAAGATGTCCAGTATAATGAAAAACTGTTTTTT.

This clone was detected a few times. This sequence joins TRBV28 and TRBJ1-1; TRBD1 matches at 8 bases. The germline V gene encodes CDR1 MDHEN and CDR2 SYDVKM. Unmatched junction bases numbered 9, after V lost 4 bases and J lost 5 bases. This CDR3 is built from 15 residues. CDR3 protein: CASSSQGAPLTEAFF. The CDR3, as DNA: TGTGCCAGCAGTTCCCAGGGGGCACCTCTAACTGAAGCTTTCTTT.

The chain employs TRBV6-4 and TRBJ1-2; TRBD1 matches 8 bases. CDR3 length: 15 residues. V was pared by 8 bases and J by 5 bases, with 13 bases of the junction left unmatched. Per the germline V gene, CDR1 is MRHNA and CDR2 is SNTAGT. The chain's CDR3 is CASPERQGLEYGYTF. The DNA for the CDR3 is TGTGCCAGCCCTGAACGACAGGGGCTCGAATATGGCTACACCTTC.

This chain joins TRBV25-1 and TRBJ2-7; 10 bases match TRBD1. The CDR3 length is 12 residues. Trimming took 11 bases from V and 6 from J; bases not matched to a gene: 7. Per the germline V gene, CDR1 is MGHDK and CDR2 is SYGVNS. The CDR3 nucleotides are TGTGCCGTCCGGGACAGGGGATTCGAGCAGTACTTC. It is translated as CAVRDRGFEQYF.

Here the CDR3 DNA reads TGTGCCAGCAGACCCGGACTAGCGGGGACCTACGAGCAGTACTTC. Amino acids: CASRPGLAGTYEQYF. The chain combines TRBV2 with TRBJ2-7, with 12 positions matching TRBD2. The CDR3 has 15 amino acids. The trim removed 6 bases at V and 2 bases at J, leaving 5 bases unmatched. Germline CDR1 SNHLY, CDR2 FYNNEI.

This clone has just a few counts. This sequence joins TRBV7-2 and TRBJ1-2; the match to TRBD1 covers 7 bases. The germline CDR1 and CDR2 sequences are SGHTA and FQGNSA. V lost 0 bases to trimming and J lost 7 bases; unmatched junction nucleotides: 8. CDR3 length equals 15 residues. CDR3 nucleotide sequence: TGTGCCAGCAGCTTAGCGGACCGGGACAGCATTGGCTACACCTTC. This translates into CASSLADRDSIGYTF.

This clone was picked up a small number of times. V usage is TRBV14 and J usage is TRBJ2-4, with D possibly matching TRBD2 (5 bases). Between the trimmed V and J ends, which lost 6 bases and 3 bases, there was a span of 9 bases. Germline V gene sequence: CDR1 SGHDN, CDR2 FVKESK. The CDR3 runs 13 residues. The chain's CDR3 is CASRSSFKNIQYF. The CDR3 nucleotides read TGTGCCAGCAGGTCTAGCTTCAAAAACATTCAGTACTTC.

This clone was found a few times. The chain combines TRBV6-5 with TRBJ1-1; unclear D gene. The CDR3 totals 14 residues. The ends were cut back, 7 bases at V and 1 base at J, with 13 bases in the middle. Germline V gene data show CDR1 as MNHEY and CDR2 as SVGAGI. The CDR3 DNA is TGTGCCAGCACAGCGGGTAAAAGGAACACTGAAGCTTTCTTT. This codes for CASTAGKRNTEAFF.

This clone was found a few times. The V and J genes are TRBV5-1 and TRBJ2-3; unclear D gene. The CDR3 is 12 amino acids. Germline CDR1 reads SGHRS; CDR2 reads YFSETQ. V dropped 4 bases and J dropped 5 bases, with 8 bases sitting between them. CDR3 coding DNA: TGCGCCAGCAGCCGAAACATAGATACGCAGTATTTT. Protein sequence: CASSRNIDTQYF.

V is TRBV9 and J is TRBJ2-1, with 13 bases aligning to TRBD2. Trimming at V came to 4 bases and at J to 5 bases, leaving 12 bases not matched to a gene. CDR1 SGDLS and CDR2 YYNGEE come from the germline V gene. This CDR3 spans 18 amino acids. CDR3 region: CASSPWTSGSSWDNEQFF. DNA of the CDR3: TGTGCCAGCAGCCCCTGGACTAGCGGGAGTAGTTGGGACAATGAGCAGTTCTTC.